These T cell receptor beta chains were read from a single sample in a study of STAT5B mutations in CD4+ large granular lymphocyte leukemia. This table comes from immunoSEQ multiplex PCR, and its TCRdb copy is limited to in-frame clones, with some not included. The table records roughly 34,000 clones, more than 80% of them present only once. The sequencing input was CD4+ T cells from blood buffy coats. The receptors were gathered from a human donor in good health. CDR3s include the opening cysteine and the closing phenylalanine or tryptophan. D genes are given only for firm matches. Part of the rows lack a size; the others show once, few, many or a class for expanded clones.

TRBV16,TRBJ2-1,TRBD2,-,TGTGCCAGCAGCCAATCGTTGGGCGGGAGGGACTATGAGCAGTTCTTC,CASSQSLGGRDYEQFF
TRBV9,TRBJ1-3,-,-,TGTGCCAGCAGCGTAGCGGAGGGTAGTGGAAACACCATATATTTT,CASSVAEGSGNTIYF
TRBV30,TRBJ1-4,-,few,TGTGCCTGGAGAGTGTTTGAAAAACTGTTTTTT,CAWRVFEKLFF
TRBV21-1,TRBJ2-7,-,-,TGTGCCAGCAGCAAAGCGGGACTAGCGGATAAGGGCTGCTACGAGCAGTACTTC,CASSKAGLADKGCYEQYF
TRBV18,TRBJ2-7,TRBD2,once,TGTGCCAGCTCACCACTCGGGATAAGCGGGAGGGGTCCCTACGAGCAGTACTTC,CASSPLGISGRGPYEQYF
TRBV11-2,TRBJ2-1,-,few,TGTGCCAGCAGCTTTGTCGCCGAAACCTACAATGAGCAGTTCTTC,CASSFVAETYNEQFF
TRBV28,TRBJ2-7,TRBD2,-,TGTGCCAGCAGTACGGGACTAGCGGGGTATACGTTC,CASSTGLAGYTF
TRBV5-4,TRBJ2-5,TRBD2,once,TGTGCCAGCAGCGGTGGACTAGCGGGAGGGACCCGAGAGACCCAGTACTTC,CASSGGLAGGTRETQYF
TRBV10-2,TRBJ2-7,-,-,TGCGCCAGCACCCATGCGGCCGAGCAGTACTTC,CASTHAAEQYF
TRBV21-1,TRBJ2-7,-,few,TGTGCCAGCAGCGTGGCAGAGTCCTACGAGCAGTACTTC,CASSVAESYEQYF
TRBV19,TRBJ2-5,-,few,TGTGCCAGTAGTATCGAGGGGGAGACCCAGTACTTC,CASSIEGETQYF
TRBV6-6,TRBJ2-2,TRBD1,few,TGTGCCAGCAGTTACCCGACAGGGCAAGGCGGGGAGCTGTTTTTT,CASSYPTGQGGELFF
TRBV4-2,TRBJ2-7,TRBD1,-,TGTGCCAGCAGCCAAGATCCCTCGGACAGGGGGAAACCCTACGAGCAGTACTTC,CASSQDPSDRGKPYEQYF
TRBV28,TRBJ1-4,TRBD1,-,TGTGCCAGCAGTTCGGGACAGAGTCGTAATGAAAAACTGTTTTTT,CASSSGQSRNEKLFF
TRBV27,TRBJ1-2,-,once,TGTGCCAGCAGTATTGCCTCCCTTCCGACGAATGGCTACACCTTC,CASSIASLPTNGYTF
TRBV6-1,TRBJ1-2,-,few,TGTGCCAGCAGTGAAGGTACAGTTAACTATGGCTACACCTTC,CASSEGTVNYGYTF
TRBV5-1,TRBJ1-1,-,-,TGCGCCAGCAGCTTACAGCCAGAGAACACTGAAGCTTTCTTT,CASSLQPENTEAFF
TRBV19,TRBJ2-6,-,-,TGTGCCAGTAGTGGCACTACGTGGGCCAACGTCCTGACTTTC,CASSGTTWANVLTF
TRBV4-3,TRBJ2-2,-,-,TGCGCCAGCAGCCAGGCCGCCCCCCCAGCCGGGGAGCTGTTTTTT,CASSQAAPPAGELFF
TRBV27,TRBJ2-1,-,once,TGTGCCAGCAGTACCTTTAGCGGTTACTCCTACAATGAGCAGTTCTTC,CASSTFSGYSYNEQFF
TRBV7-2,TRBJ2-7,-,-,TGTGCCAGCAGCCTGGCCATTGGGGCAGCCTTGTCGGTCACCGAGCAGTACTTC,CASSLAIGAALSVTEQYF
TRBV11-3,TRBJ2-7,TRBD1,-,TGTGCCAGCAGCTTGGGGACAGGGGACTTCTACGAGCAGTACTTC,CASSLGTGDFYEQYF
TRBV5-5,TRBJ2-7,TRBD1,-,TGTGCCAGCAGCGGGTCCTCAGACAGGGGTTCCGAGCAGTACTTC,CASSGSSDRGSEQYF
TRBV2,TRBJ1-3,-,once,TGTGCCAGCAGTAGGAGGTCCCTTGGAGGAAACACCATATATTTT,CASSRRSLGGNTIYF
TRBV7-2,TRBJ1-3,-,-,TGTGCCAGCAGCTTAGTGCGGGCCGGAAACACCATATATTTT,CASSLVRAGNTIYF
TRBV2,TRBJ2-7,-,-,TGTGCCAGCAAGTATACCCTCCTTTCCGATCACAAAAAGGGGGGTCAAGGCTACGAGCAGTACTTC,CASKYTLLSDHKKGGQGYEQYF
TRBV7-8,TRBJ2-2,TRBD2,-,TGTGCTACGGGGGGGGCGTCGGGCACCGGGGAGCTGTTTTTT,CATGGASGTGELFF
TRBV28,TRBJ2-2,TRBD1,-,TGTGCCAGCAGTTACCCCGGACAGGGGGTGAACACCGGGGAGCTGTTTTTT,CASSYPGQGVNTGELFF
TRBV4-3,TRBJ2-5,TRBD2,-,TGCGCCAGCAGCCAAGATTACGGGGGGGCTAGCGGGAGTGGTTCGGAGACCCAGTACTTC,CASSQDYGGASGSGSETQYF
TRBV4-3,TRBJ2-2,-,-,TGCGCCAGCAGCCATGAAGGGGGGGACGGGGAGCTGTTTTTT,CASSHEGGDGELFF
TRBV13,TRBJ2-7,TRBD2,few,TGTGCCAGCAGCTTACTCGCGGGAGCTAACTACGAGCAGTACTTC,CASSLLAGANYEQYF
TRBV7-2,TRBJ1-2,-,-,TGTGCCAGCAGCTATCTAAACTATGGCTACACCTTC,CASSYLNYGYTF
TRBV6-1,TRBJ2-2,TRBD2,-,TGTGCCAGCAGAGATAGCGGGGTCCCTCCCGGGGAGCTGTTTTTT,CASRDSGVPPGELFF
TRBV11-1,TRBJ2-7,TRBD2,once,TGTGCCAGCAGCCGTCGACTAGCGGGAGACCTCCTATCATCCCCGCGGCAGTACTTC,CASSRRLAGDLLSSPRQYF
TRBV28,TRBJ2-7,TRBD2,-,TGTGCCAGCAGCTCTCTCGTCCGACTAGCCCCCTACGAGCAGTACTTC,CASSSLVRLAPYEQYF
TRBV5-4,TRBJ2-1,TRBD2,-,TGTGCCAGCAGCTTAGACAGCGGGGGGGGATATGAGCAGTTCTTC,CASSLDSGGGYEQFF
TRBV7-9,TRBJ1-2,TRBD1,-,TGTGCCAGCAGCGCCATAGGGGGCTACTATGGCTACACCTTC,CASSAIGGYYGYTF
TRBV29-1,TRBJ2-7,-,-,TGCAGCGTTGGGAAGCGGGACAGAACCTACGAGCAGTACTTC,CSVGKRDRTYEQYF
TRBV25-1,TRBJ2-3,-,-,TGTGCCAGCAGTGTAGAGGGATACACAGATACGCAGTATTTT,CASSVEGYTDTQYF
TRBV11-2,TRBJ1-5,-,-,TGTGCCAGCAGCCTGGGTTCAGGGGATCAGCCCCAGCATTTT,CASSLGSGDQPQHF
TRBV7-9,TRBJ2-3,-,-,TGTGCCAGCAGTCGGGACCCCACAGATACGCAGTATTTT,CASSRDPTDTQYF
TRBV2,TRBJ1-6,-,-,TGTGCCAGCAGGCGGGAACAGAATTCACCCCTCCACTTT,CASRREQNSPLHF
TRBV19,TRBJ2-2,TRBD1,few,TGTGCCAGTAGTAACAGGGGAAGGGAGGAGCTGTTTTTT,CASSNRGREELFF
TRBV6-5,TRBJ1-1,TRBD1,-,TGTGCCAGCAGACTAGGGACAGGGGGCACTGAAGCTTTCTTT,CASRLGTGGTEAFF
TRBV7-2,TRBJ2-7,TRBD2,-,TGTGCCAGCAGCCGCCGCCCCGGGACTAGTGCCTACGAGCAGTACTTC,CASSRRPGTSAYEQYF
TRBV5-1,TRBJ2-2,-,-,TGCGCCAGCAGCTTGGGCCTGGGGACCACTGACACCGGGGAGCTGTTTTTT,CASSLGLGTTDTGELFF
TRBV9,TRBJ2-1,TRBD2,-,TGTGCCAGCTCTCTAGCGGCCTCCTACAATGAGCAGTTCTTC,CASSLAASYNEQFF
TRBV7-2,TRBJ1-2,TRBD1,once,TGTGCCAGCAGCTTAGGCCAGGGGGCTAATGGCTACACCTTC,CASSLGQGANGYTF
TRBV7-3,TRBJ2-5,-,once,TGTGCCAGCAGGATGGACAGTCAAGAGACCCAGTACTTC,CASRMDSQETQYF
TRBV18,TRBJ2-2,-,-,TGTGCCAGCTACCTGACAGGTGGAAGACAAACCGGGGAGCTGTTTTTT,CASYLTGGRQTGELFF
TRBV6-1,TRBJ1-2,-,-,TGTGCCACCATCCCCGGGGGTATCTATGGCTACACCTTC,CATIPGGIYGYTF
TRBV7-8,TRBJ2-3,-,-,TGTGCCAGCAGCCTAGACTGGGGCGATACGCAGTATTTT,CASSLDWGDTQYF